The source of this T cell receptor beta chain is a study of memory CD4+ T cells and cytomegalovirus serostatus. CDR3 length: 16 amino acids. The germline gives CDR1 SNHLY, CDR2 FYNNEI. The germline V and J ends were trimmed by 4 bases and 4 bases, with 17 bases remaining between them. The sort gate was single viable CD3+CD4+CD8-CD45RO+ cells for memory CD4+ T cells. This clone turned up a few times. The method was immunoSEQ multiplex PCR; TCRdb's version includes in-frame clones alone and lacks a portion of them. The repertoire consists of under 85,000 clones, with about 73% occurring once and the leading ten covering just over 2.5%.

The V and J genes are TRBV2 and TRBJ1-3; D perhaps matches TRBD1 (5 bases). The sequencing input was memory CD4+ T cells from blood. The receptor was derived from an adult in good health and CMV-seropositive. The CDR3: CASSGTLQVPGNTIYF. The CDR3 nucleotides read TGTGCCAGCAGTGGGACCTTACAGGTTCCCGGAAACACCATATATTTT. The variable domain in full, completed from reference TRBV2 and TRBJ1-3, reads EPEVTQTPSHQVTQMGQEVILRCVPISNHLYFYWYRQILGQKVEFLVSFYNNEISEKSEIFDDQFSVERPDGSNFTLKIRSTKLEDSAMYFCASSGTLQVPGNTIYFGEGSWLTVV.